These 9 T cell receptor beta chains came from one sample sequenced in a study of control samples from healthy donors and cancer patients. Libraries were prepared by immunoSEQ multiplex PCR; TCRdb keeps only in-frame clonotypes and omits some of them. The sample carries approximately 70,000 clones, 85% to 90% recorded once. Sequencing was carried out using PBMCs. These receptors originate from a man in his sixties with lung cancer.

The chain couples TRBV27 to TRBJ2-3, with D perhaps matching TRBD1 or TRBD2 (7 bases each). The CDR3 sequence is 17 residues long. V was clipped by 2 bases and J by 2 bases, with 17 bases between them. Looked up from germline, CDR1 is MNHEY and CDR2 is SMNVEV (reference sequence). For the CDR3, the DNA is TGTGCCAGCAGTTTACGGGGAGGGCAGGGGGACACAGATACGCAGTATTTT. Translating gives CASSLRGGQGDTDTQYF.

This chain uses TRBV9 with TRBJ1-2, with TRBD1 matching 7 bases. This CDR3 spans 12 amino acids. Germline V gene data show CDR1 as SGDLS and CDR2 as YYNGEE. J was trimmed by 4 bases and V by 6 bases; bases with no gene match: 3. This chain's CDR3 is CASKSGGYGYTF. CDR3 sequence (DNA): TGTGCCAGCAAGTCAGGGGGCTATGGCTACACCTTC.

V usage is TRBV9 and J usage is TRBJ1-6, with TRBD1 matching 9 bases. The germline V gene has CDR1 SGDLS and CDR2 YYNGEE. J was trimmed by 8 bases and V by 1 base; bases with no gene match: 4. This CDR3 has 15 residues. The CDR3 loop is CASSVTGGDDSPLHF. The CDR3 nucleotides read TGTGCCAGCAGCGTAACAGGGGGCGATGATTCACCCCTCCACTTT. The whole variable domain, remainder taken from reference TRBV9 and TRBJ1-6, is DSGVTQTPKHLITATGQRVTLRCSPRSGDLSVYWYQQSLDQGLQFLIQYYNGEERAKGNILERFSAQQFPDLHSELNLSSLELGDSALYFCASSVTGGDDSPLHFGNGTRLTVT.

The chain couples TRBV5-4 to TRBJ2-5, with D uncertain. Trimming cost V 3 bases and J 2 bases, with 14 bases left between them. Germline V gene sequence: CDR1 SGHNT, CDR2 YYREEE (reference sequence). This CDR3 comprises 15 residues. CDR3: CASSSLTDGQETQYF. CDR3 in DNA: TGTGCCAGCAGCTCACTTACCGACGGACAAGAGACCCAGTACTTC.

This chain connects TRBV5-1 to TRBJ1-5, with D uncertain. Per the germline V gene, CDR1 is SGHRS and CDR2 is YFSETQ. The CDR3 covers 15 residues. The ends were cut back, 0 bases at V and 1 base at J, with 8 bases in the middle. The CDR3 here is CASSLGATSNQPQHF. CDR3 nucleotides: TGCGCCAGCAGCTTGGGCGCTACGAGCAATCAGCCCCAGCATTTT.

The CDR3 reads CASSLPEESGNTIYF. CDR3 DNA: TGTGCCAGCAGCCTCCCGGAGGAGTCTGGAAACACCATATATTTT. The genes are TRBV7-9 and TRBJ1-3; no firm D call. Germline-derived CDR1 and CDR2 are SEHNR and FQNEAQ (reference sequence). Trimming left V 5 bases short and J 1 base short, with 12 bases between. This CDR3 has 15 amino acids.

V usage is TRBV7-3 and J usage is TRBJ2-2; D is ambiguous. CDR1 SGHTA and CDR2 FQGTGA come from the germline V gene. V shed 2 bases and J shed 6 bases, with 4 bases lying between them. CDR3 length: 12 amino acids. The CDR3 is CASSLPAGELFF. The CDR3 nucleotides are TGTGCCAGCAGCTTACCGGCCGGGGAGCTGTTTTTT.

The CDR3 loop is CSASTPIGQAVGSYQPQHF. The CDR3 bases are TGCAGTGCTAGTACACCTATTGGACAGGCGGTGGGAAGCTATCAGCCCCAGCATTTT. This chain links TRBV20-1 with TRBJ1-5; 7 bases match TRBD1. This CDR3 has 19 amino acids. J lost 5 bases, V lost 3 bases, and 22 bases had no gene match. CDR1 DFQATT and CDR2 SNEGSKA come from the germline V gene (reference sequence).

The V call is TRBV27, the J call TRBJ1-2; 7 positions match TRBD1. Losses at the gene ends were 4 bases for V and 3 bases for J; bases not matched to a gene: 5. The germline V gene encodes CDR1 MNHEY and CDR2 SMNVEV (reference sequence). The CDR3 has 14 residues. The CDR3 DNA reads TGTGCCAGCAGTTGGAGACAGGGCCACTATGGCTACACCTTC. It is translated as CASSWRQGHYGYTF.